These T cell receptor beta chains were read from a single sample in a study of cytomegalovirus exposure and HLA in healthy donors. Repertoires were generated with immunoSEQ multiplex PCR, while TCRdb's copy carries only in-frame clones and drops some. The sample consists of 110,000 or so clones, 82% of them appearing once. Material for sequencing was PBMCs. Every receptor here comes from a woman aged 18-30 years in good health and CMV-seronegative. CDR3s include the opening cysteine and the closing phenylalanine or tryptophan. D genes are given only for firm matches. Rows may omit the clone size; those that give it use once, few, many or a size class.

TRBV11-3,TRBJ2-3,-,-,TGTGCCAGCAGCCGACAGGTTAGCACAGATACGCAGTATTTT,CASSRQVSTDTQYF
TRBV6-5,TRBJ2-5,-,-,TGTGCCAGCGGGCGCGATGAAGAGACCCAGTACTTC,CASGRDEETQYF
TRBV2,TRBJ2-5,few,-,TGTGCCAGCAGGGAATCTAGCACCCAGTACTTC,CASRESSTQYF
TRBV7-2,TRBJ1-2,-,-,TGTGCCAGCAGCTTTGCCAGCTATGGCTACACCTTC,CASSFASYGYTF
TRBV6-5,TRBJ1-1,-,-,TGTGCCAGCAGTTATTGGGGGGGGCAGGGAAACACTGAAGCTTTCTTT,CASSYWGGQGNTEAFF
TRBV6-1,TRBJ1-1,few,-,TGTGCCAGCCAGAAGCGGGCCCAGAGCACTGAAGCTTTCTTT,CASQKRAQSTEAFF
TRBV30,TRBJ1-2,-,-,TGTGCCTGGGGGAGGGCCCCTAGGTATGGCTACACCTTC,CAWGRAPRYGYTF
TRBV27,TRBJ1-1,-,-,TGTGCCAGCAGTTTCCGTGGGGAGTACACTGAAGCTTTCTTT,CASSFRGEYTEAFF
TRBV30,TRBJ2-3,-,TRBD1,TGTGCCTGGAGTGCTGACAGGGGGCTCGACACAGATACGCAGTATTTT,CAWSADRGLDTDTQYF
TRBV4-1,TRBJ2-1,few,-,TGCGCCAGCAGCCGGCGGGACGGCTCCTACAATGAGCAGTTCTTC,CASSRRDGSYNEQFF
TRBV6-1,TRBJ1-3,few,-,TGTGCCAGCAACCGGGGATCCTCTGGAAACACCATATATTTT,CASNRGSSGNTIYF
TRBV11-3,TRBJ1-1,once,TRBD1,TGTGCCAGCAGCCCAAGGGGGCACTCGGGCACTGAAGCTTTCTTT,CASSPRGHSGTEAFF
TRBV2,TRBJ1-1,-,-,TGTGCCAGCAGTGAAGCGGGGGGAGGGACTGAAGCTTTCTTT,CASSEAGGGTEAFF
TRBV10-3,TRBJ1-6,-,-,TGTGCCATCAGTCGGGACTCCTATAATTCACCCCTCCACTTT,CAISRDSYNSPLHF
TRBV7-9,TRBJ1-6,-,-,TGTGCCAGCAGCCAACTGATGACAGCCTATAATTCACCCCTCCACTTT,CASSQLMTAYNSPLHF
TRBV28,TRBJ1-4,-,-,TGTGCCAGCAGTTTTTCTCGGGGGTATGAAAAACTGTTTTTT,CASSFSRGYEKLFF
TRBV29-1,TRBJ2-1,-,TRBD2,TGCAGCGTTGGGGGACTAGCGGGAGTACGTGAGCAGTTCTTC,CSVGGLAGVREQFF